The 31 T cell receptor beta chains presented below share a single source sample, sequenced in a study of blood T cell repertoires in COVID-19. The repertoire was sequenced with immunoSEQ multiplex PCR; TCRdb's copy has only in-frame clones and lacks some. The sample consists of roughly 400,000 clones, around 87% of them appearing once. Sequencing was performed on peripheral blood. These receptors all come from a woman aged 55-69 years with COVID-19, enrolled during active disease.

The chain carries TRBV28 and TRBJ2-3; D possibly corresponds to TRBD2 (6 bases). The CDR3 runs to 16 residues. Germline V gene data show CDR1 as MDHEN and CDR2 as SYDVKM. V dropped 6 bases and J dropped 2 bases, with 18 bases sitting between them. CDR3 sequence reads: CASRVGLGGSTDTQYF. CDR3 in DNA: TGTGCCAGCAGAGTGGGTCTCGGGGGATCCACAGATACGCAGTATTTT.

This chain connects TRBV6-5 to TRBJ1-2; D might be TRBD1 (6 bases). Trimming removed 2 bases from V and 8 bases from J, with 18 bases in between. Germline CDR1 and CDR2: MNHEY and SVGAGI. The CDR3 sequence is 15 residues long. DNA for the CDR3: TGTGCCAGCAGTTACGGGGGGGCCTCCAAAGACGGCTACACCTTC. Translated: CASSYGGASKDGYTF.

This CDR3 is CAIKGMTNTGELFF. The CDR3 DNA reads TGTGCCATCAAGGGGATGACGAACACCGGGGAGCTGTTTTTT. The gene calls are TRBV10-3 and TRBJ2-2; a weak D match, TRBD1 (5 bases). The CDR3 consists of 14 residues. The germline CDR1 and CDR2 sequences are ENHRY and SYGVKD. V was trimmed by 7 bases and J by 0 bases, leaving 9 bases between them.

The rearrangement links TRBV7-6 to TRBJ1-1; tentative D call: TRBD1 (6 bases). The V gene lost 5 bases and the J gene lost 1 base, with 17 bases spanning the gap. CDR1 and CDR2 (germline): SGHVS, FNYEAQ. The length of the CDR3 is 16 residues. CDR3 in amino acids: CASSPGVRVRNTEAFF. The CDR3 DNA is TGTGCCAGCAGCCCAGGGGTTAGGGTGAGGAACACTGAAGCTTTCTTT.

This clone was recorded a few times. The chain has TRBV7-9 and TRBJ1-1; possible D gene TRBD1, 5 bases. There are 14 residues in the CDR3. Between the trimmed V and J ends, which lost 5 bases and 5 bases, there was a span of 15 bases. Per the germline V gene, CDR1 is SEHNR and CDR2 is FQNEAQ (reference sequence). CDR3 in DNA: TGTGCCAGCAGCCGTCGGCAGGGAGGGACTGAAGCTTTCTTT. It yields the protein CASSRRQGGTEAFF.

In this sample, this clone turned up a few times. This chain joins TRBV5-1 and TRBJ2-7; no clear D. In germline, CDR1 is SGHRS, CDR2 YFSETQ. This CDR3 comprises 14 residues. V was clipped by 4 bases and J by 8 bases, with 19 bases between them. The DNA for the CDR3 is TGCGCCAGCAGCAAGACCTCCGGGTTCGATAAGCAGTACTTC. As protein: CASSKTSGFDKQYF.

The gene calls are TRBV28 and TRBJ1-3; D is possibly TRBD1 (6 bases). Germline V gives CDR1 MDHEN, CDR2 SYDVKM. Between the trimmed V and J ends, which lost 5 bases and 0 bases, there was a span of 17 bases. The CDR3 sequence is 17 residues long. CDR3 protein: CASSTGGFRYSGNTIYF. Written as DNA, the CDR3 is TGTGCCAGCAGTACGGGGGGCTTTCGCTACTCTGGAAACACCATATATTTT.

This chain joins TRBV11-3 and TRBJ2-7, with 9 bases aligning to TRBD1. Germline assignment: CDR1 SGHNT and CDR2 YENEEA. The length of the CDR3 is 15 residues. V was pared by 5 bases and J by 2 bases, with 7 bases of the junction left unmatched. In nucleotides, the CDR3 is TGTGCCAGCAGCCGGGGACAGGGTAACACCTACGAGCAGTACTTC. It encodes CASSRGQGNTYEQYF.

CDR3 sequence (DNA): TGTGCCAGCAGCTTAGTGTCGACTAGCGGCAATGAGCAGTTCTTC. It translates to CASSLVSTSGNEQFF. This chain links TRBV7-2 with TRBJ2-1, with 9 nucleotides matching TRBD2. CDR3 length equals 15 residues. The ends lost 1 base at V and 6 bases at J; junction bases unmatched: 4. The germline gives CDR1 SGHTA, CDR2 FQGNSA.

The J gene is TRBJ1-2, the V gene TRBV11-3, with a possible D match to TRBD1 (5 bases). The CDR3 consists of 19 residues. V was trimmed by 5 bases and J by 5 bases, leaving 30 bases between them. Germline values: CDR1 SGHNT, CDR2 YENEEA. CDR3 residues: CASSPHAPTPRQSYYGYTF. For the CDR3, the DNA is TGTGCCAGCAGCCCCCATGCCCCAACCCCTCGACAGAGTTATTATGGCTACACCTTC.

The V and J genes are TRBV14 and TRBJ2-7, with 8 positions matching TRBD1. Trimming took 3 bases from V and 7 from J; bases not matched to a gene: 8. Per germline, CDR1 SGHDN and CDR2 FVKESK. The CDR3 is 14 residues long. CDR3 protein: CASSHLGRGLEQYF. DNA of the CDR3: TGTGCCAGCAGCCATCTAGGCAGGGGGCTGGAGCAGTACTTC.

The chain uses TRBV5-1 and TRBJ2-1, with D perhaps TRBD1 (6 bases). The CDR3 length is 15 residues. The germline CDR1 and CDR2 sequences are SGHRS and YFSETQ. V was trimmed by 4 bases and J by 6 bases, leaving 17 bases between them. Written as DNA, the CDR3 is TGCGCCAGCAGCGACCGGCAGGGGTCGGTCAATGAGCAGTTCTTC. It codes for CASSDRQGSVNEQFF.

The genes are TRBV7-9 and TRBJ1-2; D may be TRBD1 (5 bases). The CDR3 has 12 residues. V lost 3 bases, J lost 7 bases, and 9 bases lay in between. Looked up from germline, CDR1 is SEHNR and CDR2 is FQNEAQ (reference sequence). CDR3 coding DNA: TGTGCCAGCAGCTTCCCAGGGTCTGGCTACACCTTC. Translating it yields CASSFPGSGYTF.

The chain couples TRBV6-5 to TRBJ1-4; D may be TRBD1 (5 bases). V shed 2 bases and J shed 4 bases, with 14 bases lying between them. From germline, CDR1 is MNHEY and CDR2 SVGAGI. The length of the CDR3 is 16 residues. The CDR3 is CASSYNRQSINEKLFF. The DNA of the CDR3 is TGTGCCAGCAGTTACAATCGACAGTCTATTAATGAAAAACTGTTTTTT.

The chain employs TRBV19 and TRBJ1-1; D remains unclear. This CDR3 region has 14 residues. From germline, CDR1 is LNHDA and CDR2 SQIVND (reference sequence). Trimming left V 4 bases short and J 3 bases short, with 12 bases between. The CDR3 DNA is TGTGCCAGTAGTAGAGGAGGGTTAGACACTGAAGCTTTCTTT. It codes for CASSRGGLDTEAFF.

The chain has TRBV14 and TRBJ1-5, with a possible D match to TRBD1 (6 bases). The V end lost 4 bases, the J end lost 5 bases, and 21 bases lay between the germline ends. CDR3 length equals 17 residues. CDR1 SGHDN and CDR2 FVKESK come from the germline V gene. CDR3 loop: CASSRDTSRGPYQPQHF. For the CDR3, the DNA is TGTGCCAGCAGCCGGGACACGAGCAGGGGACCCTATCAGCCCCAGCATTTT.

The chain is built from TRBV28 and TRBJ2-3; unclear D gene. Germline CDR1 and CDR2: MDHEN and SYDVKM. The CDR3 totals 13 residues. V dropped 6 bases and J dropped 10 bases, with 17 bases sitting between them. DNA for the CDR3: TGTGCCAGCAGCTCCACATCTAGAATAGCGCAGTATTTT. As protein: CASSSTSRIAQYF.

A single count supports this clone. The V and J genes are TRBV19 and TRBJ2-5; possible D gene TRBD1, 5 bases. The CDR3 consists of 14 residues. Germline V gene lookup returns CDR1 LNHDA and CDR2 SQIVND (reference sequence). V was cut by 5 bases and J by 2 bases, with 12 bases left in between. CDR3: CASSVSTAQETQYF. The CDR3 DNA sequence: TGTGCCAGTAGTGTTTCGACAGCACAAGAGACCCAGTACTTC.

The V gene is TRBV28, the J gene TRBJ1-5; D perhaps matches TRBD1 (6 bases). There are 15 residues in the CDR3. CDR1 and CDR2 (germline): MDHEN, SYDVKM. Deletions cut 1 base from V and 5 bases from J, with 12 bases between. CDR3 nucleotides: TGTGCCAGCAGTTTATCTCGACAGGTCTATCAGCCCCAGCATTTT. Translation gives CASSLSRQVYQPQHF.

The rearrangement uses TRBV30 and TRBJ1-6; the match to TRBD1 covers 8 bases. V was pared by 2 bases and J by 8 bases, with 2 bases of the junction left unmatched. The CDR3 sequence is 13 residues long. Germline lookup yields CDR1 GTSNPN and CDR2 SVGIG (reference sequence). CDR3 amino acids: CAWSQGADSPLHF. CDR3 in DNA: TGTGCCTGGAGTCAGGGGGCAGATTCACCCCTCCACTTT.

The J gene is TRBJ2-1, the V gene TRBV7-3; 12 positions match TRBD2. The CDR3 contains 14 residues. V was clipped by 3 bases and J by 9 bases; unmatched bases: 3. Germline CDR1 is SGHTA and CDR2 is FQGTGA. This CDR3 is CASSLKLAGGEQFF. The DNA of the CDR3 is TGTGCCAGCAGCTTGAAACTAGCGGGGGGTGAGCAGTTCTTC.

This chain links TRBV7-2 with TRBJ1-4; D may be TRBD1 (6 bases). Germline CDR1 and CDR2: SGHTA and FQGNSA. There are 15 residues in the CDR3. The V gene lost 0 bases and the J gene lost 7 bases, with 12 bases spanning the gap. Here the CDR3 reads CASSLAAGAGEKLFF. CDR3 coding DNA: TGTGCCAGCAGCTTAGCGGCGGGGGCCGGTGAAAAACTGTTTTTT.

V is TRBV28 and J is TRBJ1-3; D possibly corresponds to TRBD1 (6 bases). Germline loops: CDR1 MDHEN, CDR2 SYDVKM. The CDR3 covers 14 residues. V lost 7 bases, J lost 1 base, and 11 bases lay in between. The CDR3, as DNA: TGTGCCAGCACCAAAGGGGGTTCTGGAAACACCATATATTTT. Encoded protein: CASTKGGSGNTIYF.

The J gene is TRBJ2-7, the V gene TRBV29-1, with 7 nucleotides matching TRBD1. Germline-derived CDR1 and CDR2 are SQVTM and ANQGSEA. Unmatched junction bases numbered 3, after V lost 0 bases and J lost 4 bases. The CDR3 is 13 amino acids. The CDR3 region is CSVEEGRGYEQYF. The CDR3 DNA reads as TGCAGCGTTGAAGAAGGCAGGGGGTACGAGCAGTACTTC.

CDR3 in amino acids: CASIESRSYNEQFF. CDR3 DNA: TGTGCCAGCATAGAGTCCCGGTCCTACAATGAGCAGTTCTTC. This chain links TRBV2 with TRBJ2-1; D is undetermined. The CDR3 contains 14 residues. The germline CDR1 and CDR2 sequences are SNHLY and FYNNEI. The V and J ends lost 7 bases and 1 base respectively, with 11 bases between them.

This clone was counted once. The chain couples TRBV6-1 to TRBJ1-5; tentatively, D is TRBD1 (5 bases). V was trimmed by 2 bases and J by 3 bases, leaving 14 bases between them. CDR3 length: 16 amino acids. CDR1 MNHNS and CDR2 SASEGT come from the germline V gene. The CDR3 DNA reads as TGTGCCAGCAGTGAACCCTTGGGGGGTCACAATCAGCCCCAGCATTTT. Its protein product is CASSEPLGGHNQPQHF.

The chain carries TRBV19 and TRBJ1-2; 9 bases map to TRBD1. The trim removed 0 bases at V and 8 bases at J, leaving 7 bases unmatched. CDR1 is LNHDA and CDR2 is SQIVND in the germline V gene (reference sequence). The CDR3 runs to 15 residues. CDR3 DNA sequence: TGTGCCAGTAGTATAGATCTGGGAACAGGGGGCGGCTACACCTTC. This encodes CASSIDLGTGGGYTF. Drawing the rest from reference TRBV19 and TRBJ1-2, the complete variable domain is DGGITQSPKYLFRKEGQNVTLSCEQNLNHDAMYWYRQDPGQGLRLIYYSQIVNDFQKGDIAEGYSVSREKKESFPLTVTSAQKNPTAFYLCASSIDLGTGGGYTFGSGTRLTVV.

CDR3 sequence reads: CASSSPGLGTETQYF. The CDR3 nucleotides read TGTGCCAGTAGTAGCCCAGGGTTAGGCACAGAGACCCAGTACTTC. The chain combines TRBV19 with TRBJ2-5; D is possibly TRBD1 (5 bases). Germline V CDR1 and CDR2: LNHDA, SQIVND (reference sequence). Between the trimmed V and J ends, which lost 4 bases and 4 bases, there was a span of 16 bases. This CDR3 has 15 residues. Full variable domain (outside the CDR3, taken from reference TRBV19 and TRBJ2-5): DGGITQSPKYLFRKEGQNVTLSCEQNLNHDAMYWYRQDPGQGLRLIYYSQIVNDFQKGDIAEGYSVSREKKESFPLTVTSAQKNPTAFYLCASSSPGLGTETQYFGPGTRLLVL.

The chain uses TRBV19 and TRBJ1-1; D is possibly TRBD1 (5 bases). There are 18 residues in the CDR3. V gave up 4 bases and J gave up 1 base, with 22 bases separating them. Germline V lookup: CDR1 LNHDA, CDR2 SQIVND (reference sequence). CDR3 DNA sequence: TGTGCCAGTAGTACGATGCTTTTGGCGGGGGGGAAGAACACTGAAGCTTTCTTT. Translation: CASSTMLLAGGKNTEAFF.

This clone appeared a few times. J is TRBJ1-5 and V is TRBV7-6, with D unclear. CDR1 is SGHVS, CDR2 FNYEAQ, per germline. CDR3 length: 12 residues. V was trimmed by 2 bases and J by 6 bases, leaving 5 bases between them. CDR3 DNA: TGTGCCAGCAGCTTACGGGGTCAGCCCCAGCATTTT. Protein: CASSLRGQPQHF.

The chain links TRBV18 to TRBJ1-1; TRBD1 matches at 7 bases. Per germline, CDR1 KGHSH and CDR2 LQKENI. V trimming: 4 bases; J trimming: 4 bases; junction bases outside the gene matches: 3. The CDR3 is made up of 13 amino acids. The CDR3 spells CASSQGQSTEAFF. The CDR3 nucleotides are TGTGCCAGCTCACAGGGACAGAGCACTGAAGCTTTCTTT.